Listed below are T cell receptor beta chains from one sample, sequenced in a study of spatial heterogeneity in lung cancer. MiXCR, run by TCRdb on the 5' RACE reads, gives a single entry per CDR3 protein. The sample lists about 12,000 distinct CDR3 sequences, about 5% occurring once. The sample consisted of lung tumor tissue, taken at surgery. These receptors were obtained from a male donor with early-stage non-small cell lung cancer. Each CDR3 is given with its conserved first and last residue. A D gene is named only where the DNA matches it firmly. Clone size appears in some rows only: once, few, many, or a class for an expanded clone.

d_call j_call v_call clone_size cdr3_aa cdr3_nt
NA TRBJ2-7 TRBV4-1 many CASSPGHGPSYEQYF TGCGCCAGCAGCCCAGGGCACGGCCCCTCCTACGAGCAGTACTTC
NA TRBJ2-3 TRBV7-8 many CASSWGADTQYF TGTGCCAGCAGCTGGGGGGCAGATACGCAGTATTTT
NA TRBJ1-5 TRBV5-4 once CASSLYGRENQPQHF TGTGCCAGCAGCCTATATGGCAGGGAGAATCAGCCCCAGCATTTT
NA TRBJ1-5 TRBV7-2 many CASSINPNQPQHF TGTGCCAGCAGCATAAACCCCAATCAGCCCCAGCATTTT
TRBD2 TRBJ2-1 TRBV29-1 medium-sized CSVQRLAGRFSEQFF TGCAGCGTTCAACGACTAGCGGGACGATTTTCTGAGCAGTTCTTC
NA TRBJ1-6 TRBV7-9 many CASTLTESSPLHF TGTGCCAGCACCCTGACAGAGAGTTCGCCCCTCCACTTT
NA TRBJ1-1 TRBV6-1 many CASSPGPGNTEAFF TGTGCCAGCAGTCCAGGACCAGGGAACACTGAAGCTTTCTTT
TRBD2 TRBJ2-1 TRBV5-5 many CASSSSGASYNEQFF TGTGCCAGCAGCTCGAGCGGGGCCTCCTACAATGAGCAGTTCTTC
NA TRBJ2-1 TRBV6-6 many CASSPVFAAHEQFF TGTGCCAGCAGTCCCGTGTTCGCCGCCCATGAGCAGTTCTTC
NA TRBJ1-1 TRBV7-9 many CASSLQTEAFF TGTGCCAGCAGCTTACAGACTGAAGCTTTCTTT
NA TRBJ2-2 TRBV2 many CASSEGTFTGELFF TGTGCCAGCAGTGAAGGGACATTCACCGGGGAGCTGTTTTTT
TRBD2 TRBJ2-1 TRBV7-9 large CASTLSSGGASNEQFF TGTGCCAGCACCCTGTCTAGCGGGGGGGCGAGCAATGAGCAGTTCTTC
NA TRBJ1-1 TRBV7-9 many CASFPEIGTEAFF TGTGCCAGCTTTCCCGAGATCGGCACTGAAGCTTTCTTT
TRBD2 TRBJ2-1 TRBV5-1 many CASSLVGGGDDDEQFF TGCGCCAGCAGCTTGGTTGGGGGAGGGGACGATGATGAGCAGTTCTTC
NA TRBJ2-4 TRBV5-1 NA CASGPPGPLAKNIQYF TGCGCCAGCGGGCCCCCCGGGCCCCTAGCCAAAAACATTCAGTACTTC
TRBD2 TRBJ2-1 TRBV11-3 many CASSYNSGRADWNEQFF TGTGCCAGCAGTTACAATAGCGGGAGGGCCGATTGGAATGAGCAGTTCTTC
NA TRBJ1-1 TRBV7-2 many CASSIGLTNTEAFF TGTGCCAGCAGCATTGGACTGACTAACACTGAAGCTTTCTTT
NA TRBJ2-3 TRBV12-3/TRBV12-4 many CASKKGGTPTDTQYF TGTGCCAGCAAAAAGGGGGGAACTCCCACAGATACGCAGTATTTT
NA TRBJ1-2 TRBV3-1 large CASSHAFPGDRGYTF TGTGCCAGCAGCCATGCCTTCCCGGGGGATCGTGGCTACACCTTC
NA TRBJ2-1 TRBV11-1 many CASSSAGYNEQFF TGTGCCAGCAGCTCCGCGGGCTACAATGAGCAGTTCTTC
TRBD1 TRBJ2-2 TRBV9 many CASSVGGTGNTGELFF TGTGCCAGCAGCGTAGGCGGGACAGGGAACACCGGGGAGCTGTTTTTT
TRBD2 TRBJ2-7 TRBV4-2 many CASSPTSDEQYF TGTGCCAGCAGCCCCACTAGCGACGAGCAGTACTTC
NA TRBJ1-6 TRBV2 many CASRDRRQNSPLHF TGTGCCAGCAGAGACCGTAGACAGAATTCACCCCTCCACTTT
TRBD2 TRBJ2-3 TRBV20-1 NA CSARRLAATDTQYF TGCAGTGCCCGCCGACTAGCGGCCACAGATACGCAGTATTTT
TRBD1 TRBJ1-3 TRBV29-1 many CSAVSGGDSGNTIYF TGCAGCGCCGTGTCAGGGGGAGACTCTGGAAACACCATATATTTT
NA TRBJ2-3 TRBV27 many CASSLGGTQYF TGTGCCAGCAGTCTAGGGGGTACGCAGTATTTT
NA TRBJ1-5 TRBV27 many CASKTGGQPQHF TGTGCCAGCAAGACAGGCGGTCAGCCCCAGCATTTT
NA TRBJ2-3 TRBV11-3 medium-sized CASSLGVGQTDTQYF TGTGCCAGCAGCTTAGGGGTAGGGCAGACAGATACGCAGTATTTT
NA TRBJ1-2 TRBV6-4 NA CASSDSGSDGYTF TGTGCCAGCAGTGACTCTGGGTCCGATGGCTACACCTTC
NA TRBJ2-5 TRBV23-1 many CASIPPGPSDETQYF TGCGCCAGCATTCCTCCGGGGCCCTCGGACGAGACCCAGTACTTC
NA TRBJ1-2 TRBV24-1 many CATSGGGHYGYTF TGTGCCACGTCGGGCGGGGGACACTATGGCTACACCTTC
NA TRBJ2-3 TRBV6-1 NA CASSEWRGGTDTQYF TGTGCCAGCAGTGAATGGAGGGGGGGCACAGATACGCAGTATTTT
NA TRBJ2-3 TRBV21-1 many CARHTTDTQYF TGTGCCAGACACACCACCGATACGCAGTATTTT
NA TRBJ2-2 TRBV7-9 many CASSSTGELFF TGTGCCAGCAGCTCTACCGGGGAGCTGTTTTTT
TRBD1 TRBJ1-1 TRBV7-2 many CASSQDRGRKGTEAFF TGTGCCAGCAGCCAGGACAGGGGGCGGAAGGGCACTGAAGCTTTCTTT
NA TRBJ1-2 TRBV27 many CASSFNRVDGYTF TGTGCCAGCAGTTTCAACAGGGTGGATGGCTACACCTTC
NA TRBJ2-1 TRBV5-1 many CASSLTGGRNEQFF TGCGCCAGCAGCTTAACCGGGGGACGGAATGAGCAGTTCTTC
NA TRBJ1-1 TRBV5-5 many CASSLWGPTEAFF TGTGCCAGCAGTTTATGGGGCCCCACTGAAGCTTTCTTT
NA TRBJ2-7 TRBV6-1 many CASSESGVPYEQYF TGTGCCAGCAGTGAATCTGGGGTACCCTACGAGCAGTACTTC
TRBD1 TRBJ2-2 TRBV24-1 many CATSVSGQGRTGELFF TGTGCCACCAGTGTCTCTGGACAGGGTAGGACCGGGGAGCTGTTTTTT
TRBD1 TRBJ1-1 TRBV7-2 many CASSLPLGTANTEAFF TGTGCCAGCAGCTTACCCTTGGGGACAGCGAACACTGAAGCTTTCTTT
NA TRBJ1-1 TRBV20-1 many CSARALGLEAFF TGCAGTGCTAGAGCCCTGGGGTTGGAAGCTTTCTTT
TRBD1 TRBJ2-4 TRBV5-5 many CASGTGDLNIQYF TGTGCCAGCGGAACAGGGGATTTGAACATTCAGTACTTC
NA TRBJ2-1 TRBV29-1 NA CSARDGSNEQFF TGCAGCGCACGGGACGGATCCAATGAGCAGTTCTTC
NA TRBJ1-2 TRBV19 many CAYGDRDYGYTF TGTGCATACGGGGACCGGGACTATGGCTACACCTTC